Each of the 24 T cell receptor beta chains below was sequenced from the same sample in a study of shared clonotypes between healthy human individuals. Clones were read by immunoSEQ multiplex PCR, and TCRdb kept only the in-frame ones, dropping some. In the table there are some 1,600,000 clones, around 98% of which are singletons. The sequencing input was naive CD4+ T cells sorted from blood. Subset of the sample: CD45RA+ positively selected. Receptors were obtained from a man younger than 45 in good health.

CDR3 sequence reads: CASSLPVRETQYF. The CDR3 DNA reads as TGTGCCAGCAGCTTACCGGTCAGAGAGACCCAGTACTTC. This chain uses TRBV5-6 with TRBJ2-5; D remains unclear. The CDR3 has 13 residues. V was shortened by 2 bases and J by 4 bases, with 9 bases between the two germline ends. Looked up from germline, CDR1 is SGHDT and CDR2 is YYEEEE.

The chain has TRBV10-2 and TRBJ1-5, with no clear D. The CDR3 is 15 residues long. Looked up from germline, CDR1 is WSHSY and CDR2 is SAAADI. V lost 6 bases and J 7 bases, leaving 19 bases between the germline ends. CDR3 sequence: CASRIGHSNTQPQHF. The CDR3 DNA reads TGCGCCAGCAGGATCGGGCATTCCAATACGCAGCCCCAGCATTTT.

The V and J genes are TRBV4-3 and TRBJ2-7; 7 bases map to TRBD1. Trimming took 2 bases from V and 3 from J; bases not matched to a gene: 7. Germline-derived CDR1 and CDR2 are LGHNA and YSLEER. The CDR3 has 15 residues. This chain's CDR3 is CASSQNRQGFYEQYF. In DNA, the CDR3 is TGCGCCAGCAGCCAAAATAGACAGGGTTTCTACGAGCAGTACTTC.

The chain recombines TRBV30 with TRBJ2-1, with a weak D call TRBD2 (5 bases). Deletions cut 1 base from V and 9 bases from J, with 16 bases between. The CDR3 covers 14 residues. The germline V gene has CDR1 GTSNPN and CDR2 SVGIG (reference sequence). The CDR3 here is CAWSGGRLGIEQFF. The CDR3 DNA sequence: TGTGCCTGGAGTGGCGGGCGGCTCGGGATTGAGCAGTTCTTC.

The chain uses TRBV7-9 and TRBJ2-7; no firm D call. The germline V gene has CDR1 SEHNR and CDR2 FQNEAQ (reference sequence). V lost 6 bases and J 3 bases, leaving 21 bases between the germline ends. This CDR3 is built from 16 residues. The CDR3 nucleotides are TGTGCCAGCAGTCCCCGGGTTGGCTTAAGCAACTACGAGCAGTACTTC. Its protein product is CASSPRVGLSNYEQYF.

With respect to this clone: One junction end disagrees with the germline gene, perhaps due to a read error. The rearrangement joins TRBV7-9 to TRBJ2-1, with TRBD2 matching over 12 bases. This CDR3 comprises 17 residues. Germline V gene sequence: CDR1 SEHNR, CDR2 FQNEAQ (reference sequence). CDR3 DNA sequence: TGTGCCAGCAGCCCCCGACTAGCGGGAGTATATTACAGTGAGCAGTTCTTC. Translating it yields CASSPRLAGVYYSEQFF. Full variable domain (outside the CDR3, taken from reference TRBV7-9 and TRBJ2-1): DTGVSQNPRHKITKRGQNVTFRCDPISEHNRLYWYRQTLGQGPEFLTYFQNEAQLEKSRLLSDRFSAERPKGSFSTLEIQRTEQGDSAMYLCASSPRLAGVYYSEQFFGPGTRLTVL.

The V and J genes are TRBV7-9 and TRBJ1-4; D is perhaps TRBD1 (6 bases). This CDR3 region has 16 residues. Trimming took 2 bases from V and 3 from J, leaving 13 bases between them. Looked up from germline, CDR1 is SEHNR and CDR2 is FQNEAQ (reference sequence). CDR3 coding DNA: TGTGCCAGCAGCTTATTAGGGGGACGGCCTAATGAAAAACTGTTTTTT. As protein: CASSLLGGRPNEKLFF.

V gene TRBV7-2 combines with J gene TRBJ2-1; 10 bases are shared with TRBD2. The V gene's germline CDR1 is SGHTA and CDR2 FQGNSA. The CDR3 extends over 18 amino acids. Trimming took 1 base from V and 0 from J; bases not matched to a gene: 6. The CDR3 nucleotides are TGTGCCAGCAGCTTAGAACTAGCGGGATCTAGCTCCTACAATGAGCAGTTCTTC. Protein: CASSLELAGSSSYNEQFF.

The rearrangement links TRBV11-3 to TRBJ2-1; weak D call: TRBD1 (6 bases). V was trimmed by 5 bases and J by 5 bases, leaving 16 bases between them. The germline gives CDR1 SGHNT, CDR2 YENEEA. The CDR3 is 15 amino acids. The CDR3, as DNA: TGTGCCAGCAGCCCCGAGGCAGGACAGAACAATGAGCAGTTCTTC. Amino acid sequence: CASSPEAGQNNEQFF.

This chain connects TRBV2 to TRBJ2-1, with 10 nucleotides matching TRBD1. The junction had 7 bases not matched to a gene; V was cut back by 6 bases and J by 8 bases. The CDR3 is made up of 14 amino acids. Germline V gene sequence: CDR1 SNHLY, CDR2 FYNNEI. The CDR3 DNA follows: TGTGCCAGCAGAGGGACAGGGGTTGGTTATGAGCAGTTCTTC. Translating it yields CASRGTGVGYEQFF.

V and J are TRBV19 and TRBJ1-5; weak D call: TRBD1 (5 bases). This CDR3 has 15 residues. V gave up 6 bases and J gave up 2 bases, with 14 bases separating them. Germline V gene lookup returns CDR1 LNHDA and CDR2 SQIVND (reference sequence). The CDR3 DNA sequence: TGTGCCAGTAGCGGCAGGGAAATAGGCAATCAGCCCCAGCATTTT. It translates to CASSGREIGNQPQHF. The full variable domain, in which reference TRBV19 and TRBJ1-5 provide the parts outside the CDR3, is DGGITQSPKYLFRKEGQNVTLSCEQNLNHDAMYWYRQDPGQGLRLIYYSQIVNDFQKGDIAEGYSVSREKKESFPLTVTSAQKNPTAFYLCASSGREIGNQPQHFGDGTRLSIL.

The V and J genes are TRBV27 and TRBJ2-1; D might be TRBD1 (6 bases). The V end was cut by 4 bases, the J end by 2 bases, with 15 bases between. CDR3 length: 16 residues. The germline CDR1 and CDR2 sequences are MNHEY and SMNVEV (reference sequence). DNA of the CDR3: TGTGCCAGCAGTTCCCAGGGGCCTTGGCCCTACAATGAGCAGTTCTTC. It codes for CASSSQGPWPYNEQFF.

This clone appeared a single time. The chain employs TRBV11-2 and TRBJ2-1; 12 bases match TRBD2. This CDR3 comprises 17 residues. The ends lost 2 bases at V and 4 bases at J; junction bases unmatched: 6. Germline assignment: CDR1 SGHAT and CDR2 FQNNGV. For the CDR3, the DNA is TGTGCCAGCAGCTTACGGCTAGCGGGAGGGAGGTACAATGAGCAGTTCTTC. Its protein is CASSLRLAGGRYNEQFF.

The chain couples TRBV29-1 to TRBJ2-1; D possibly corresponds to TRBD2 (5 bases). Trimming pared 1 base from V and 0 bases from J, leaving 10 bases between. The CDR3 length is 15 residues. CDR1 SQVTM and CDR2 ANQGSEA come from the germline V gene. This chain's CDR3 is CSVEGEISSYNEQFF. The CDR3 bases are TGCAGCGTTGAAGGGGAGATTTCCTCCTACAATGAGCAGTTCTTC.

In its sample, this clone was seen a few times. The same CDR3 can be traced to other DNA sequences in this sample. This chain uses TRBV28 with TRBJ1-2; D is possibly TRBD1 (5 bases). The CDR3 is made up of 12 amino acids. From germline, CDR1 is MDHEN and CDR2 SYDVKM. V lost 2 bases and J 5 bases, leaving 6 bases between the germline ends. This chain's CDR3 is CASSLQGYGYTF. The DNA of the CDR3 is TGTGCCAGCAGTTTACAGGGATATGGCTACACCTTC.

This chain connects TRBV6-5 to TRBJ2-7, with 8 bases that match TRBD1. This CDR3 region has 14 residues. The trim removed 3 bases at V and 5 bases at J, leaving 6 bases unmatched. Per the germline V gene, CDR1 is MNHEY and CDR2 is SVGAGI. The DNA for the CDR3 is TGTGCCAGCAGTTATCGGACAGGGAAAGACGAGCAGTACTTC. Translated, it gives CASSYRTGKDEQYF.

The rearrangement uses TRBV7-8 and TRBJ2-2; TRBD1 matches 9 bases. The trim removed 0 bases at V and 5 bases at J, leaving 10 bases unmatched. The CDR3 totals 18 residues. Germline V gene sequence: CDR1 SGHVS, CDR2 FQNEAQ. The CDR3 DNA sequence: TGTGCCAGCAGCTTAGCCCAAACAGGGGGCGCGTGGACCGGGGAGCTGTTTTTT. It encodes CASSLAQTGGAWTGELFF.

The chain carries TRBV19 and TRBJ2-7; D might be TRBD1 (6 bases). The germline V gene has CDR1 LNHDA and CDR2 SQIVND (reference sequence). CDR3 size: 15 residues. Trimming removed 3 bases from V and 0 bases from J, with 12 bases in between. Written as DNA, the CDR3 is TGTGCCAGTAGTATCGCACAGGGAAGCTCCTACGAGCAGTACTTC. This codes for CASSIAQGSSYEQYF. The variable domain in full, completed from reference TRBV19 and TRBJ2-7, reads DGGITQSPKYLFRKEGQNVTLSCEQNLNHDAMYWYRQDPGQGLRLIYYSQIVNDFQKGDIAEGYSVSREKKESFPLTVTSAQKNPTAFYLCASSIAQGSSYEQYFGPGTRLTVT.

The V gene is TRBV5-6, the J gene TRBJ1-4; D may be TRBD1 (5 bases). Per the germline V gene, CDR1 is SGHDT and CDR2 is YYEEEE. CDR3 length: 16 residues. V lost 4 bases and J 3 bases, leaving 16 bases between the germline ends. The CDR3 DNA follows: TGTGCCAGCAGCGAATTACAGGTTGTGGCTAATGAAAAACTGTTTTTT. As protein: CASSELQVVANEKLFF.

The chain recombines TRBV13 with TRBJ2-7; the D call may be TRBD1 or TRBD2 (5 bases each). Per germline, CDR1 PRHDT and CDR2 FYEKMQ (reference sequence). The V gene lost 5 bases and the J gene lost 7 bases, with 18 bases spanning the gap. CDR3 length: 14 residues. The DNA for the CDR3 is TGTGCCAGCAGCCTCGCCAGGGATTCGGGGGAGCAGTACTTC. Translation: CASSLARDSGEQYF.

The V call is TRBV6-5, the J call TRBJ2-7; the match to TRBD1 covers 7 bases. CDR1 and CDR2 (germline): MNHEY, SVGAGI. The CDR3 loop spans 14 amino acids. Losses at the gene ends were 6 bases for V and 2 bases for J; bases not matched to a gene: 7. CDR3 DNA sequence: TGTGCCAGCAGGACGACAGGGAGTACCTACGAGCAGTACTTC. This translates into CASRTTGSTYEQYF.

V is TRBV6-1 and J is TRBJ1-1; 9 nucleotides align to TRBD1. V was pared by 4 bases and J by 4 bases, with 1 base of the junction left unmatched. The V gene's germline CDR1 is MNHNS and CDR2 SASEGT. The CDR3 has 13 amino acids. CDR3 coding DNA: TGTGCCAGCAGTGTGACAGGGGGCACTGAAGCTTTCTTT. Encoded protein: CASSVTGGTEAFF.

The chain has TRBV15 and TRBJ2-1; 9 nucleotides line up with TRBD2. V lost 4 bases to trimming and J lost 4 bases; unmatched junction nucleotides: 5. This CDR3 comprises 15 residues. Germline CDR1 reads LNHNV; CDR2 reads YYDKDF (reference sequence). DNA for the CDR3: TGTGCCACCAGCACGAGACTAGCGGCTTACAATGAGCAGTTCTTC. Protein: CATSTRLAAYNEQFF.

The CDR3 loop is CATSNDRLGGYTF. As DNA, the CDR3 is TGTGCCACCAGCAATGACAGACTTGGAGGCTACACCTTC. V is TRBV15 and J is TRBJ1-2; perhaps TRBD1 as D (5 bases). Germline-derived CDR1 and CDR2 are LNHNV and YYDKDF (reference sequence). V was pared by 4 bases and J by 8 bases, with 14 bases between. The CDR3 is 13 amino acids.